This passage covers 26 T cell receptor beta chains from one sample sequenced in a study of blood T cell repertoires in COVID-19. This table comes from immunoSEQ multiplex PCR, and its TCRdb copy is limited to in-frame clones, with some not included. The table lists about 25,000 clones, roughly 88% of them singletons. Sequencing was carried out using peripheral blood. Receptors were obtained from a man aged 65 to 85 with acute or convalescent COVID-19.

The V gene is TRBV13, the J gene TRBJ2-7, with D possibly matching TRBD1 (5 bases). The CDR3 covers 14 residues. The germline gives CDR1 PRHDT, CDR2 FYEKMQ (reference sequence). The V end was cut by 1 base, the J end by 1 base, with 8 bases between. CDR3 protein: CASSLETESYEQYF. In DNA, the CDR3 is TGTGCCAGCAGCTTAGAGACAGAATCCTACGAGCAGTACTTC.

The chain carries TRBV20-1 and TRBJ1-4, with a weak D call TRBD1 (5 bases). This CDR3 has 15 amino acids. Between the trimmed V and J ends, which lost 3 bases and 11 bases, there was a span of 22 bases. The germline gives CDR1 DFQATT, CDR2 SNEGSKA (reference sequence). The CDR3 DNA is TGCAGTGCTAGTAATCTAAGGGGCCCCCCCCAGAAACTGTTTTTT. It encodes CSASNLRGPPQKLFF.

V usage is TRBV9 and J usage is TRBJ2-3, with 8 positions matching TRBD2. The V gene's germline CDR1 is SGDLS and CDR2 YYNGEE. Trimming took 4 bases from V and 3 from J; bases not matched to a gene: 10. The length of the CDR3 is 16 residues. CDR3 in amino acids: CASSPSPGGRTDTQYF. The CDR3, as DNA: TGTGCCAGCAGCCCGAGTCCGGGGGGGAGAACAGATACGCAGTATTTT.

This chain connects TRBV7-2 to TRBJ1-6; no clear D. V lost 10 bases to trimming and J lost 5 bases, with 12 bases between them. CDR1 is SGHTA, CDR2 FQGNSA, per germline. This CDR3 contains 13 residues. In DNA, the CDR3 is TGTGCCATTCGCGAGGAGAATAATTCACCCCTCCACTTT. Its translation: CAIREENNSPLHF.

This clone was found a few times. This chain links TRBV4-2 with TRBJ2-6, with D possibly TRBD2 on 6 matching bases. The germline V gene encodes CDR1 LGHNA and CDR2 YNFKEQ. V lost 1 base and J 0 bases, leaving 19 bases between the germline ends. The CDR3 extends over 20 amino acids. CDR3 DNA: TGTGCCAGCAGCCAAGTCTCCGGGACTTCACTCCTCTCTGGGGCCAACGTCCTGACTTTC. Translating it yields CASSQVSGTSLLSGANVLTF.

The rearrangement joins TRBV7-8 to TRBJ2-5; TRBD1 matches at 8 bases. This CDR3 spans 15 amino acids. The germline V gene encodes CDR1 SGHVS and CDR2 FQNEAQ. The V segment lost 4 bases and the J segment 4 bases; nucleotides outside the gene matches: 8. CDR3 amino acids: CASSSDRVGAETQYF. The DNA for the CDR3 is TGTGCCAGCAGCTCGGACAGGGTGGGGGCAGAGACCCAGTACTTC. Looking up the rest from reference TRBV7-8 and TRBJ2-5 gives the full variable domain: GAGVSQSPRYKVAKRGQDVALRCDPISGHVSLFWYQQALGQGPEFLTYFQNEAQLDKSGLPSDRFFAERPEGSVSTLKIQRTQQEDSAVYLCASSSDRVGAETQYFGPGTRLLVL.

The chain uses TRBV9 and TRBJ2-2; possibly TRBD1 for D (5 bases). The CDR3 runs 16 residues. V gave up 2 bases and J gave up 1 base, with 12 bases separating them. Germline V gene sequence: CDR1 SGDLS, CDR2 YYNGEE. The CDR3 DNA is TGTGCCAGCAGCGTGGGAATAGGACAGAACACCGGGGAGCTGTTTTTT. Protein sequence: CASSVGIGQNTGELFF.

The chain carries TRBV23-1 and TRBJ2-2; the D gene is possibly TRBD2 (5 bases). TRBV23-1 is sorted into the ORF group, with uncertain function. The germline V and J ends were trimmed by 8 bases and 1 base, with 17 bases remaining between them. The CDR3 extends over 16 amino acids. As DNA, the CDR3 is TGCGCCAGCCCAAGAGATCCAGGACTGAACACCGGGGAGCTGTTTTTT. It translates to CASPRDPGLNTGELFF.

V gene TRBV6-2 or TRBV6-3 combines with J gene TRBJ1-3; TRBD1 is a possible D gene (6 bases). The germline CDR1 and CDR2 sequences are MNHEY and SVGEGT. The CDR3 extends over 16 amino acids. V was clipped by 5 bases and J by 4 bases, with 18 bases between them. The CDR3 DNA reads as TGTGCCAGCAGTCTGAAAGGGGGAAAGAGAGGAAACACCATATATTTT. Translation gives CASSLKGGKRGNTIYF.

The rearrangement joins TRBV6-1 to TRBJ2-5; perhaps TRBD2 as D (6 bases). CDR1 is MNHNS, CDR2 SASEGT, per germline. The V end lost 1 base, the J end lost 4 bases, and 13 bases lay between the germline ends. The CDR3 runs 15 residues. In nucleotides, the CDR3 is TGTGCCAGCAGTGAAGTCCGGGGGACGGGAGAGACCCAGTACTTC. This encodes CASSEVRGTGETQYF.

The chain is built from TRBV6-6 and TRBJ2-7; D possibly corresponds to TRBD2 (6 bases). The CDR3 covers 12 residues. V lost 2 bases to trimming and J lost 10 bases, with 12 bases between them. Germline CDR1 and CDR2: MNHNY and SVGAGI (reference sequence). The CDR3 loop is CASSYEGREQYF. The CDR3 nucleotides are TGTGCCAGCAGTTACGAGGGGCGGGAACAGTACTTC.

CDR3 nucleotide sequence: TGTGCCAGCAGCCGGGCCGGGACAGGGGGGCCTCAAGCTTTCTTT. It is translated as CASSRAGTGGPQAFF. The rearrangement links TRBV7-2 to TRBJ1-1; TRBD1 aligns across 11 bases. The germline gives CDR1 SGHTA, CDR2 FQGNSA. Trimming at V came to 5 bases and at J to 9 bases, leaving 11 bases not matched to a gene. The CDR3 covers 15 residues.

This sequence joins TRBV27 and TRBJ2-1, with 11 positions matching TRBD2. The J segment lost 7 bases and the V segment lost 1 base, leaving 6 bases of the junction unmatched. CDR3 size: 16 residues. Germline V gives CDR1 MNHEY, CDR2 SMNVEV (reference sequence). CDR3: CASSLFSGRAGNEQFF. CDR3 coding DNA: TGTGCCAGCAGTTTATTTAGCGGGAGGGCCGGGAATGAGCAGTTCTTC.

In its sample, this clone was seen once. The CDR3 is CASSARLANNEQFF. For the CDR3, the DNA is TGTGCCAGCTCGGCGAGACTAGCTAACAATGAGCAGTTCTTC. V and J are TRBV18 and TRBJ2-1, with 7 bases that match TRBD2. Germline V lookup: CDR1 KGHSH, CDR2 LQKENI. V was pared by 6 bases and J by 5 bases, with 7 bases of the junction left unmatched. The CDR3 runs 14 residues.

The gene calls are TRBV6-5 and TRBJ1-1; D is uncertain. CDR1 and CDR2 from the germline V gene are MNHEY and SVGAGI. Trimming cost V 10 bases and J 8 bases, with 14 bases left between them. CDR3 length equals 11 residues. This CDR3 is CATSSVREAFF. CDR3 nucleotides: TGTGCCACCTCCTCCGTGAGGGAAGCTTTCTTT.

V gene TRBV25-1 combines with J gene TRBJ2-5; 8 bases are a match to TRBD2. The germline V gene encodes CDR1 MGHDK and CDR2 SYGVNS. The CDR3 contains 15 residues. V lost 6 bases and J lost 2; bases outside the gene matches: 8. Written as DNA, the CDR3 is TGTGCCAGCAGCGAAGGGACTAGTCAGCAAGAGACCCAGTACTTC. Translated, it gives CASSEGTSQQETQYF. Supplemented by reference TRBV25-1 and TRBJ2-5, the full variable domain reads EADIYQTPRYLVIGTGKKITLECSQTMGHDKMYWYQQDPGMELHLIHYSYGVNSTEKGDLSSESTVSRIRTEHFPLTLESARPSHTSQYLCASSEGTSQQETQYFGPGTRLLVL.

V is TRBV4-1 and J is TRBJ1-1, with TRBD1 matching 7 bases. The CDR3 length is 13 residues. Unmatched junction bases numbered 5, after V lost 2 bases and J lost 8 bases. CDR1 and CDR2 from the germline V gene are MGHRA and YSYEKL. In nucleotides, the CDR3 is TGCGCCAGCAGCCAACGGGACAGCGTAGAAGCTTTCTTT. This sequence encodes CASSQRDSVEAFF.

V gene TRBV2 combines with J gene TRBJ1-2; 8 bases are a match to TRBD1. The CDR3 totals 12 residues. Looked up from germline, CDR1 is SNHLY and CDR2 is FYNNEI. The V and J ends lost 4 bases and 7 bases, in that order; junction bases with no gene match: 2. CDR3 residues: CASSVDRGGYTF. The CDR3 DNA sequence: TGTGCCAGCAGTGTTGACAGGGGTGGCTACACCTTC.

In this sample, this clone turned up once. The chain employs TRBV25-1 and TRBJ1-6, with TRBD1 as a possible D gene (6 bases). V lost 6 bases, J lost 6 bases, and 15 bases lay in between. Germline CDR1 reads MGHDK; CDR2 reads SYGVNS. The CDR3 covers 15 residues. The CDR3 loop reads CASSGPRGINSPLHF. CDR3 in DNA: TGTGCCAGCAGCGGGCCAAGGGGGATTAATTCACCCCTCCACTTT.

The rearrangement uses TRBV2 and TRBJ2-7; a possible D gene is TRBD1 (6 bases). Trimming took off 7 bases at V and 4 bases at J, with 17 bases between the two ends. The CDR3 totals 14 residues. The V gene's germline CDR1 is SNHLY and CDR2 FYNNEI. CDR3 DNA: TGTGCCAGCAACGCCAGGGGCCTAACGTACGAGCAGTACTTC. Translation: CASNARGLTYEQYF.

The chain employs TRBV2 and TRBJ1-2, with D possibly being TRBD1 (5 bases). In germline, CDR1 is SNHLY, CDR2 FYNNEI. The CDR3 has 14 amino acids. Trimming stripped 2 bases from V and 4 bases from J, with 11 bases between. CDR3 amino acids: CASSETGTSYGYTF. The CDR3 DNA reads as TGTGCCAGCAGTGAAACAGGAACATCCTATGGCTACACCTTC. Supplemented by reference TRBV2 and TRBJ1-2, the full variable domain reads EPEVTQTPSHQVTQMGQEVILRCVPISNHLYFYWYRQILGQKVEFLVSFYNNEISEKSEIFDDQFSVERPDGSNFTLKIRSTKLEDSAMYFCASSETGTSYGYTFGSGTRLTVV.

This chain joins TRBV6-5 and TRBJ2-1; 12 bases fit TRBD2. Unmatched junction bases numbered 13, after V lost 4 bases and J lost 15 bases. This CDR3 has 15 residues. Germline V CDR1 and CDR2: MNHEY, SVGAGI. CDR3 region: CASSLTSGSFSVRFF. The DNA for the CDR3 is TGTGCCAGCAGTTTGACTAGCGGGAGTTTTTCGGTGCGGTTCTTC.

The chain combines TRBV24-1 with TRBJ2-6, with D possibly matching TRBD1 (6 bases). CDR3 length: 16 residues. Germline-derived CDR1 and CDR2 are KGHDR and SFDVKD. The V end was cut by 3 bases, the J end by 6 bases, with 14 bases between. The CDR3 region is CATSDVTRGAANVLTF. CDR3 nucleotides: TGTGCCACCAGTGATGTAACCAGGGGAGCGGCCAACGTCCTGACTTTC.

The V and J genes are TRBV11-1 and TRBJ1-1, with TRBD1 identical over 9 bases. The CDR3 has 15 residues. V was clipped by 2 bases and J by 3 bases; unmatched bases: 4. CDR1 is SGHAT and CDR2 is FQDESV in the germline V gene (reference sequence). This CDR3 reads CASSLRDRAYTEAFF. For the CDR3, the DNA is TGTGCCAGCAGCTTAAGGGACAGGGCGTACACTGAAGCTTTCTTT. Based on the CDR3 plus reference TRBV11-1 and TRBJ1-1, the full variable domain is EAEVAQSPRYKITEKSQAVAFWCDPISGHATLYWYRQILGQGPELLVQFQDESVVDDSQLPKDRFSAERLKGVDSTLKIQPAELGDSAMYLCASSLRDRAYTEAFFGQGTRLTVV.

This clone was seen more than once but under ten times. The chain joins TRBV19 to TRBJ1-4; TRBD1 might be the D (6 bases). The CDR3 is made up of 16 amino acids. Trimming took 5 bases from V and 0 from J, leaving 13 bases between them. Germline values: CDR1 LNHDA, CDR2 SQIVND (reference sequence). The CDR3 spells CASSPDSATTNEKLFF. CDR3 sequence (DNA): TGTGCCAGTAGTCCGGACAGCGCCACAACTAATGAAAAACTGTTTTTT.

This clone was seen more than once but under ten times. V is TRBV4-3 and J is TRBJ2-1; 8 bases fit TRBD2. This CDR3 comprises 14 residues. CDR1 and CDR2 (germline): LGHNA, YSLEER. V lost 1 base and J lost 7; bases outside the gene matches: 3. The CDR3 region is CASSQGRLANEQFF. The DNA for the CDR3 is TGCGCCAGCAGCCAAGGGAGACTAGCGAATGAGCAGTTCTTC.